This T cell receptor beta chain was found in a study of blood T cell repertoires in COVID-19. Only in-frame clones appear in the TCRdb table, and some are missing; sequencing was by immunoSEQ multiplex PCR. The sample has roughly 100,000 clones, 70% to 90% seen once. The clonotype was recovered from a man between 60 and 75 years old with acute or convalescent COVID-19. Material for sequencing was peripheral blood.

CDR3: CATSRVAGSYNEQFF. CDR3 bases: TGTGCCACCAGCAGAGTGGCAGGGTCCTACAATGAGCAGTTCTTC. This chain links TRBV15 with TRBJ2-1, with D possibly matching TRBD1 (5 bases). The CDR3 extends over 15 amino acids. V was clipped by 1 base and J by 1 base, with 8 bases between them. CDR1 and CDR2 (germline): LNHNV, YYDKDF (reference sequence).